The rows below give T cell receptor beta chains drawn from one sample of a study of CD8 T cells in ankylosing spondylitis. TCRdb re-called the 5' RACE reads with MiXCR, one entry per CDR3 protein. The table includes some 240,000 distinct CDR3 sequences, roughly a quarter detected once. What was sequenced was blood, either unsorted or a sorted T cell fraction (not recorded which). The receptors originated from a male donor with ankylosing spondylitis or in good health (not recorded which). The CDR3 runs from the conserved cysteine through the conserved F or W. The D gene is left open where the match is weak. Clone size appears in some rows only: once, few, many, or a class for an expanded clone.

d_gene: .; v_gene: TRBV20-1; abundance: many; j_gene: TRBJ1-1; CDR3aa: CSARDSVNTEAFF; CDR3nt: TGCAGTGCTAGAGACTCAGTGAACACTGAAGCTTTCTTT
d_gene: .; v_gene: TRBV4-1; abundance: many; j_gene: TRBJ2-5; CDR3aa: CASSQGIRGETQYF; CDR3nt: TGCGCCAGCAGCCAAGGGATTCGGGGAGAGACCCAGTACTTC
d_gene: .; v_gene: TRBV20-1; abundance: few; j_gene: TRBJ1-5; CDR3aa: CSASTGQSNQPQHF; CDR3nt: TGCAGTGCTAGTACAGGACAGAGCAATCAGCCCCAGCATTTT
d_gene: .; v_gene: TRBV4-1; abundance: few; j_gene: TRBJ1-2; CDR3aa: CASSPAEGSGYGYTF; CDR3nt: TGCGCCAGCAGCCCAGCGGAGGGGAGCGGCTATGGCTACACCTTC
d_gene: TRBD2; v_gene: TRBV5-1; abundance: few; j_gene: TRBJ2-3; CDR3aa: CASSLALAASTDTQYF; CDR3nt: TGCGCCAGCAGCTTGGCCCTAGCGGCTAGCACAGATACGCAGTATTTT
d_gene: .; v_gene: TRBV29-1; abundance: many; j_gene: TRBJ2-7; CDR3aa: CSVEHSNYEQYF; CDR3nt: TGCAGCGTTGAACATAGCAACTACGAGCAGTACTTC
d_gene: .; v_gene: TRBV12-3/TRBV12-4; abundance: few; j_gene: TRBJ1-2; CDR3aa: CASSYRGYTF; CDR3nt: TGTGCCAGCAGTTACCGGGGCTACACCTTC
d_gene: TRBD1; v_gene: TRBV20-1; abundance: many; j_gene: TRBJ2-7; CDR3aa: CSAPTGGNYEQYF; CDR3nt: TGCAGTGCCCCGACAGGGGGCAACTACGAGCAGTACTTC
d_gene: .; v_gene: TRBV29-1; abundance: few; j_gene: TRBJ2-5; CDR3aa: CSVEDGRAQETQYF; CDR3nt: TGCAGCGTTGAAGATGGACGGGCCCAAGAGACCCAGTACTTC
d_gene: .; v_gene: TRBV20-1; abundance: .; j_gene: TRBJ2-7; CDR3aa: CSPGRSSYEQYF; CDR3nt: TGCAGTCCCGGACGAAGCTCCTACGAGCAGTACTTC
d_gene: TRBD1; v_gene: TRBV12-3/TRBV12-4; abundance: few; j_gene: TRBJ1-6; CDR3aa: CASSTQGNSPLHF; CDR3nt: TGTGCCAGCAGTACACAGGGGAATTCACCCCTCCACTTT
d_gene: TRBD2; v_gene: TRBV20-1; abundance: many; j_gene: TRBJ2-1; CDR3aa: CSLRTSGGLYNEQFF; CDR3nt: TGCAGTCTGAGGACTAGCGGGGGACTATACAATGAGCAGTTCTTC
d_gene: .; v_gene: TRBV7-9; abundance: .; j_gene: TRBJ2-1; CDR3aa: CASSLVHRSYEQFF; CDR3nt: TGTGCCAGCAGCTTAGTGCACCGGTCTTATGAGCAGTTCTTC
d_gene: .; v_gene: TRBV6-1; abundance: few; j_gene: TRBJ2-1; CDR3aa: CASSWGLKQFF; CDR3nt: TGTGCCAGCAGTTGGGGGCTGAAGCAGTTCTTC
d_gene: .; v_gene: TRBV20-1; abundance: few; j_gene: TRBJ2-3; CDR3aa: CSAPAADTQYF; CDR3nt: TGCAGTGCTCCGGCGGCGGATACGCAGTATTTT
d_gene: .; v_gene: TRBV12-3/TRBV12-4; abundance: many; j_gene: TRBJ2-1; CDR3aa: CASSPRRGRDEQFF; CDR3nt: TGTGCCAGCAGTCCACGGCGGGGGCGAGATGAGCAGTTCTTC
d_gene: .; v_gene: TRBV3-1; abundance: .; j_gene: TRBJ2-5; CDR3aa: CASSQEGIPGTQYF; CDR3nt: TGTGCCAGCAGCCAAGAGGGGATTCCGGGGACCCAGTACTTC
d_gene: TRBD1; v_gene: TRBV12-5; abundance: many; j_gene: TRBJ2-7; CDR3aa: CASGLEPGQGVPYEQYF; CDR3nt: TGTGCTAGTGGTTTGGAGCCGGGACAGGGCGTCCCCTACGAGCAGTACTTC
d_gene: .; v_gene: TRBV20-1; abundance: few; j_gene: TRBJ2-7; CDR3aa: CSAGGVGEQYF; CDR3nt: TGCAGTGCAGGCGGGGTAGGCGAGCAGTACTTC
d_gene: .; v_gene: TRBV30; abundance: many; j_gene: TRBJ1-1; CDR3aa: CAWSYGYTEAFF; CDR3nt: TGTGCCTGGAGTTACGGCTACACTGAAGCTTTCTTT
d_gene: TRBD1; v_gene: TRBV20-1; abundance: many; j_gene: TRBJ2-5; CDR3aa: CSARTGATQETQYF; CDR3nt: TGCAGTGCTCGGACAGGGGCGACTCAAGAGACCCAGTACTTC
d_gene: TRBD1; v_gene: TRBV7-9; abundance: .; j_gene: TRBJ1-3; CDR3aa: CASSLTGSGNTIYF; CDR3nt: TGTGCCAGCAGCTTGACAGGGTCTGGAAACACCATATATTTT
d_gene: .; v_gene: TRBV5-1; abundance: many; j_gene: TRBJ2-7; CDR3aa: CASSLVVAYEQYF; CDR3nt: TGCGCCAGCAGCTTGGTGGTAGCCTACGAGCAGTACTTC
d_gene: .; v_gene: TRBV3-1; abundance: many; j_gene: TRBJ2-7; CDR3aa: CASSQDLVRGHEQYF; CDR3nt: TGTGCCAGCAGCCAAGATTTGGTTCGGGGCCACGAGCAGTACTTC
d_gene: .; v_gene: TRBV7-9; abundance: many; j_gene: TRBJ2-3; CDR3aa: CASSFFGQNTDTQYF; CDR3nt: TGTGCCAGCAGCTTTTTTGGGCAAAACACAGATACGCAGTATTTT
d_gene: .; v_gene: TRBV20-1; abundance: many; j_gene: TRBJ1-5; CDR3aa: CSARDDTRRGQPQHF; CDR3nt: TGCAGTGCTAGAGATGATACCAGGCGGGGGCAGCCCCAGCATTTT
d_gene: .; v_gene: TRBV5-1; abundance: few; j_gene: TRBJ2-7; CDR3aa: CASSSQGIRSYEQYF; CDR3nt: TGCGCCAGCAGCTCGCAGGGAATTCGCTCCTACGAGCAGTACTTC
d_gene: .; v_gene: TRBV5-1; abundance: .; j_gene: TRBJ2-5; CDR3aa: CASSLQGSQETQYF; CDR3nt: TGCGCCAGCAGCTTACAGGGCTCCCAAGAGACCCAGTACTTC
d_gene: TRBD2; v_gene: TRBV7-2; abundance: few; j_gene: TRBJ2-1; CDR3aa: CASSLRPSGGLNEQFF; CDR3nt: TGTGCCAGCAGCTTAAGGCCAAGCGGGGGGCTGAATGAGCAGTTCTTC
d_gene: .; v_gene: TRBV20-1; abundance: .; j_gene: TRBJ1-2; CDR3aa: CSAPGLPWGGYTF; CDR3nt: TGCAGTGCTCCGGGTCTCCCCTGGGGAGGCTACACCTTC
d_gene: .; v_gene: TRBV5-1; abundance: many; j_gene: TRBJ2-7; CDR3aa: CASSLSSLYEQYF; CDR3nt: TGCGCCAGCAGCTTATCATCACTCTACGAGCAGTACTTC
d_gene: .; v_gene: TRBV12-3/TRBV12-4; abundance: many; j_gene: TRBJ2-3; CDR3aa: CASSLVARGGVVRETDTQYF; CDR3nt: TGTGCCAGCAGTTTAGTCGCACGGGGTGGGGTAGTCAGGGAAACAGATACGCAGTATTTT
d_gene: .; v_gene: TRBV5-1; abundance: many; j_gene: TRBJ2-2; CDR3aa: CASSLVGNTGELFF; CDR3nt: TGCGCCAGCAGCTTGGTCGGAAACACCGGGGAGCTGTTTTTT
d_gene: .; v_gene: TRBV20-1; abundance: .; j_gene: TRBJ1-1; CDR3aa: CSATQGVTEAFF; CDR3nt: TGCAGTGCAACACAGGGTGTCACTGAAGCTTTCTTT
d_gene: .; v_gene: TRBV7-3; abundance: many; j_gene: TRBJ2-1; CDR3aa: CASSPGPDNEQFF; CDR3nt: TGTGCCAGCAGCCCAGGACCAGACAATGAGCAGTTCTTC
d_gene: TRBD1; v_gene: TRBV18; abundance: .; j_gene: TRBJ1-2; CDR3aa: CASSPDRGGYTF; CDR3nt: TGTGCCAGCTCACCGGACAGGGGTGGCTACACCTTC
d_gene: TRBD2; v_gene: TRBV7-2; abundance: few; j_gene: TRBJ2-5; CDR3aa: CASSPGTSGGGETQYF; CDR3nt: TGTGCCAGCAGCCCCGGGACTAGCGGGGGAGGGGAGACCCAGTACTTC
d_gene: .; v_gene: TRBV20-1; abundance: few; j_gene: TRBJ2-2; CDR3aa: CSAAGDINTGELFF; CDR3nt: TGCAGTGCCGCTGGGGATATTAACACCGGGGAGCTGTTTTTT
d_gene: .; v_gene: TRBV2; abundance: few; j_gene: TRBJ2-5; CDR3aa: CATQADIQETQYF; CDR3nt: TGTGCCACTCAGGCGGACATACAAGAGACCCAGTACTTC
d_gene: .; v_gene: TRBV20-1; abundance: many; j_gene: TRBJ2-1; CDR3aa: CSVGGDNEQFF; CDR3nt: TGCAGTGTAGGGGGGGACAATGAGCAGTTCTTC
d_gene: .; v_gene: TRBV7-2; abundance: many; j_gene: TRBJ2-5; CDR3aa: CASSPTSGATETQYF; CDR3nt: TGTGCCAGCAGCCCAACGTCGGGAGCAACGGAGACCCAGTACTTC
d_gene: TRBD1; v_gene: TRBV11-2; abundance: .; j_gene: TRBJ2-1; CDR3aa: CASSLSTGTGDFF; CDR3nt: TGTGCCAGCAGCCTATCTACCGGGACAGGGGACTTCTTC
d_gene: .; v_gene: TRBV12-3/TRBV12-4; abundance: .; j_gene: TRBJ1-2; CDR3aa: CASNRYGYTF; CDR3nt: TGTGCCAGCAACCGCTATGGCTACACCTTC
d_gene: .; v_gene: TRBV2; abundance: .; j_gene: TRBJ1-2; CDR3aa: CASSVRSAIGYTF; CDR3nt: TGTGCCAGCAGTGTTCGCAGCGCTATTGGCTACACCTTC
d_gene: .; v_gene: TRBV20-1; abundance: once; j_gene: TRBJ2-1; CDR3aa: CSARAAGPSSYNEQFF; CDR3nt: TGCAGTGCTAGGGCGGCGGGGCCCAGCTCCTACAATGAGCAGTTCTTC
d_gene: TRBD1; v_gene: TRBV12-3/TRBV12-4; abundance: .; j_gene: TRBJ2-7; CDR3aa: CASRRRDRLHEQYF; CDR3nt: TGTGCCAGCAGAAGAAGGGACAGGCTCCACGAGCAGTACTTC
d_gene: TRBD1; v_gene: TRBV5-1; abundance: many; j_gene: TRBJ2-2; CDR3aa: CASRSYGTGGTGELFF; CDR3nt: TGCGCCAGCAGGTCGTACGGGACAGGGGGCACCGGGGAGCTGTTTTTT
d_gene: TRBD1; v_gene: TRBV20-1; abundance: .; j_gene: TRBJ2-5; CDR3aa: CSAGKQGAQETQYF; CDR3nt: TGCAGTGCTGGGAAACAGGGGGCCCAAGAGACCCAGTACTTC
d_gene: .; v_gene: TRBV7-2; abundance: many; j_gene: TRBJ2-1; CDR3aa: CASSSMRGRREQFF; CDR3nt: TGTGCCAGCAGCTCCATGCGGGGTAGGAGAGAGCAGTTCTTC
d_gene: .; v_gene: TRBV10-3; abundance: few; j_gene: TRBJ2-7; CDR3aa: CAIREDSFSYEQYF; CDR3nt: TGTGCCATCAGAGAGGACAGCTTCTCCTACGAGCAGTACTTC
d_gene: .; v_gene: TRBV12-3/TRBV12-4; abundance: .; j_gene: TRBJ1-5; CDR3aa: CASSFLNSGWQPQHF; CDR3nt: TGTGCCAGCAGTTTCCTTAATTCAGGTTGGCAGCCCCAGCATTTT
d_gene: .; v_gene: TRBV20-1; abundance: .; j_gene: TRBJ2-1; CDR3aa: CSARAGLSSYNEQFF; CDR3nt: TGCAGTGCTAGAGCGGGGCTGAGCTCCTACAATGAGCAGTTCTTC
d_gene: .; v_gene: TRBV20-1; abundance: .; j_gene: TRBJ2-5; CDR3aa: CSAPGSGVETQYF; CDR3nt: TGCAGTGCCCCCGGGTCAGGGGTAGAGACCCAGTACTTC
d_gene: .; v_gene: TRBV4-1; abundance: many; j_gene: TRBJ1-4; CDR3aa: CASSLGSLLNEKLFF; CDR3nt: TGCGCCAGCAGCCTAGGATCCCTTCTAAATGAAAAACTGTTTTTT
d_gene: TRBD2; v_gene: TRBV20-1; abundance: .; j_gene: TRBJ2-1; CDR3aa: CSAASGSPPYGQFF; CDR3nt: TGCAGTGCTGCTAGCGGGAGCCCCCCCTATGGGCAGTTCTTC